This record concerns one T cell receptor beta chain sequence. The data stem from a study of cytomegalovirus exposure and HLA in healthy donors. The CDR3 spans 17 residues. Germline V gene lookup returns CDR1 LNHDA and CDR2 SQIVND (reference sequence). Trimming took 4 bases from V and 6 from J, leaving 21 bases between them. PCR involved 60 Vbeta and 13 Jbeta primers. Only in-frame clones appear in the TCRdb table, and some are missing; sequencing was by immunoSEQ multiplex PCR. The repertoire holds roughly 150,000 clones, with over 75% as singletons. The chain couples TRBV19 to TRBJ2-2, with D possibly TRBD2 on 8 matching bases. This receptor was obtained from a man younger than 40 in good health and CMV-seropositive. Source material: PBMCs. The CDR3 loop is CASSTGGTVYLSGELFF. CDR3 nucleotide sequence: TGTGCCAGTAGTACGGGGGGGACAGTTTATCTGTCCGGGGAGCTGTTTTTT.